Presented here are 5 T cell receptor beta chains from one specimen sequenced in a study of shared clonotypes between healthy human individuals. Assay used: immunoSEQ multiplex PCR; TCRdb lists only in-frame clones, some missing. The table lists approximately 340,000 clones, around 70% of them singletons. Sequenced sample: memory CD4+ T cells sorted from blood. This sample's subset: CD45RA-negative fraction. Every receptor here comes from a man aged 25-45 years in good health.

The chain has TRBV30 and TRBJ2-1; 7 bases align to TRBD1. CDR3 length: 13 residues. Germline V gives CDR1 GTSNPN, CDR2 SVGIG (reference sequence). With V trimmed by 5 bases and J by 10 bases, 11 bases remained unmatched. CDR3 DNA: TGTGCCTGGTCCTACAGGGGACGAGGGGAGCAGTTCTTC. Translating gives CAWSYRGRGEQFF. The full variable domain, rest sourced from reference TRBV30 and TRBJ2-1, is SQTIHQWPATLVQPVGSPLSLECTVEGTSNPNLYWYRQAAGRGLQLLFYSVGIGQISSEVPQNLSASRPQDRQFILSSKKLLLSDSGFYLCAWSYRGRGEQFFGPGTRLTVL.

The CDR3 protein is CASSLRSRNQPQHF. CDR3 in DNA: TGTGCCAGCAGCCTCAGGTCCCGCAATCAGCCCCAGCATTTT. The chain is built from TRBV14 and TRBJ1-5; no firm D call. V shed 4 bases and J shed 2 bases, with 9 bases lying between them. This CDR3 has 14 amino acids. Germline lookup yields CDR1 SGHDN and CDR2 FVKESK.

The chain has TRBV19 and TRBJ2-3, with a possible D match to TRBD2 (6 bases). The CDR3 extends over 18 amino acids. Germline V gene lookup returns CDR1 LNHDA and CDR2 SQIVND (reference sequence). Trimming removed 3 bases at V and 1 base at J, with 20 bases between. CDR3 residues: CASSIRGWYRDGTDTQYF. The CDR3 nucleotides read TGTGCCAGTAGTATTCGGGGGTGGTATCGGGACGGCACAGATACGCAGTATTTT.

This CDR3 reads CSAYSQGAGDTQYF. As DNA, the CDR3 is TGCAGCGCGTACTCACAGGGGGCAGGAGATACGCAGTATTTT. J is TRBJ2-3 and V is TRBV29-1, with 9 bases identical to TRBD1. This CDR3 region has 14 residues. Looked up from germline, CDR1 is SQVTM and CDR2 is ANQGSEA. J was trimmed by 5 bases and V by 7 bases; bases with no gene match: 10.

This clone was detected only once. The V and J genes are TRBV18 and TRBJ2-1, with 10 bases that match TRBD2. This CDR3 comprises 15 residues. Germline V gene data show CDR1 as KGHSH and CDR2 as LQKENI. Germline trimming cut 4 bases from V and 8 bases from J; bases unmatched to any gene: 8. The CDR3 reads CASSLAGGVGDEQFF. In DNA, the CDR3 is TGTGCCAGCTCACTAGCGGGAGGAGTGGGGGATGAGCAGTTCTTC.